These 21 T cell receptor beta chains were all obtained from the same sample, sequenced in a study of cytomegalovirus exposure and HLA in healthy donors. It was with 60 Vbeta and 13 Jbeta primers that the PCR ran. TCRdb's copy holds only in-frame clones and misses some; the assay was immunoSEQ multiplex PCR. The table has roughly 150,000 clones, roughly 79% seen once. Sequencing used PBMCs. The receptors stem from a middle-aged woman in good health and CMV-seronegative.

The genes are TRBV5-1 and TRBJ2-5; 8 bases map to TRBD2. The junction had 6 bases not matched to a gene; V was cut back by 7 bases and J by 4 bases. Germline V gene lookup returns CDR1 SGHRS and CDR2 YFSETQ. The CDR3 is made up of 13 amino acids. In DNA form, the CDR3 reads TGCGCCAGCCACCCGGGGGGGGGAGAGACCCAGTACTTC. This translates into CASHPGGGETQYF.

The chain joins TRBV27 to TRBJ2-3, with D perhaps TRBD2 (6 bases). The CDR3 has 13 residues. Germline lookup yields CDR1 MNHEY and CDR2 SMNVEV (reference sequence). V was shortened by 3 bases and J by 7 bases, with 11 bases between the two germline ends. The chain's CDR3 is CASSFGGLNTQYF. CDR3 DNA sequence: TGTGCCAGCAGTTTCGGGGGACTGAATACGCAGTATTTT.

The chain couples TRBV30 to TRBJ2-5; D is perhaps TRBD2 (6 bases). Germline loops: CDR1 GTSNPN, CDR2 SVGIG (reference sequence). V was pared by 0 bases and J by 4 bases, with 15 bases between. This CDR3 contains 15 residues. This chain's CDR3 is CAWSVGAGSRETQYF. Here the CDR3 DNA reads TGTGCCTGGAGTGTAGGGGCGGGAAGTCGAGAGACCCAGTACTTC.

V and J are TRBV28 and TRBJ2-1, with TRBD2 identical over 10 bases. The trim removed 7 bases at V and 12 bases at J, leaving 9 bases unmatched. This CDR3 is 13 amino acids long. Germline V CDR1 and CDR2: MDHEN, SYDVKM. CDR3 bases: TGTGCCAGCACGTCTAGCGGGAGATCTGGGCAGTTCTTC. Protein product: CASTSSGRSGQFF.

CDR3 sequence: CASSLGGQVNEQYF. DNA of the CDR3: TGTGCCAGCAGCTTGGGAGGACAGGTCAACGAGCAGTACTTC. This sequence joins TRBV5-4 and TRBJ2-5; 7 bases are shared with TRBD1. The tail of the sequence fits TRBJ2-7 better, so the J call may be wrong. This CDR3 comprises 14 residues. The germline CDR1 and CDR2 sequences are SGHNT and YYREEE (reference sequence).

This rearrangement joins TRBV5-1 to TRBJ2-7; D remains ambiguous. V was cut by 2 bases and J by 2 bases, with 11 bases left in between. The CDR3 length is 14 residues. In germline, CDR1 is SGHRS, CDR2 YFSETQ. CDR3 in amino acids: CASSFDTPTYEQYF. CDR3 DNA: TGCGCCAGCAGCTTTGACACTCCAACCTACGAGCAGTACTTC.

This chain links TRBV7-8 with TRBJ1-1, with no clear D. Germline CDR1 reads SGHVS; CDR2 reads FQNEAQ. Between the trimmed V and J ends, which lost 2 bases and 2 bases, there was a span of 15 bases. The CDR3 sequence is 16 residues long. CDR3 protein: CASSLFSGVGNTEAFF. The CDR3 DNA reads as TGTGCCAGCAGCTTATTCTCGGGAGTGGGAAACACTGAAGCTTTCTTT.

The V gene is TRBV2, the J gene TRBJ1-1; TRBD1 is a possible D gene (6 bases). CDR3 size: 13 residues. V lost 7 bases and J lost 5, with 14 bases in between. CDR1 is SNHLY and CDR2 is FYNNEI in the germline V gene. CDR3 nucleotide sequence: TGTGCCAGCACCCCTCAAAGGGGGACTGAAGCTTTCTTT. Amino acids: CASTPQRGTEAFF.

DNA of the CDR3: TGTGCCAGCAGCTTCCGACAGAATGGCTACACCTTC. Protein product: CASSFRQNGYTF. V is TRBV5-4 and J is TRBJ1-2; D might be TRBD1 (5 bases). Germline loops: CDR1 SGHNT, CDR2 YYREEE (reference sequence). This CDR3 is built from 12 residues. V dropped 2 bases and J dropped 6 bases, with 8 bases sitting between them.

The chain links TRBV15 to TRBJ1-3, with TRBD1 as a possible D gene (6 bases). The CDR3 consists of 16 residues. Germline V gene sequence: CDR1 LNHNV, CDR2 YYDKDF (reference sequence). Trimming pared 3 bases from V and 2 bases from J, leaving 14 bases between. The CDR3 loop reads CATSRAQGAPGNTIYF. The CDR3, as DNA: TGTGCCACCAGCAGGGCACAGGGTGCCCCTGGAAACACCATATATTTT.

This chain links TRBV9 with TRBJ2-5; TRBD1 aligns across 9 bases. The CDR3 has 16 amino acids. Germline values: CDR1 SGDLS, CDR2 YYNGEE. With V trimmed by 2 bases and J by 4 bases, 9 bases remained unmatched. The chain's CDR3 is CASSVGQGPAGETQYF. In nucleotides, the CDR3 is TGTGCCAGCAGCGTGGGACAGGGCCCGGCAGGAGAGACCCAGTACTTC.

This clone showed up just a few times. V usage is TRBV5-1 and J usage is TRBJ2-1, with 11 bases that match TRBD2. Germline V gives CDR1 SGHRS, CDR2 YFSETQ. The ends lost 0 bases at V and 3 bases at J; junction bases unmatched: 2. The CDR3 sequence is 16 residues long. CDR3 loop: CASSLGGLADYNEQFF. CDR3 DNA: TGCGCCAGCAGCTTGGGGGGACTAGCGGACTACAATGAGCAGTTCTTC.

The chain links TRBV5-4 to TRBJ2-5, with 9 bases matching TRBD2. The DNA end is more similar to TRBJ2-7, so the J call may be wrong. Germline assignment: CDR1 SGHNT and CDR2 YYREEE (reference sequence). This CDR3 is 16 amino acids long. The CDR3 protein is CASSLGSGRISYEQYF. CDR3 bases: TGTGCCAGCAGCTTGGGAAGCGGGAGGATCTCCTACGAGCAGTACTTC.

This chain uses TRBV30 with TRBJ2-5, with TRBD2 as a possible D gene (6 bases). The V gene lost 1 base and the J gene lost 5 bases, with 26 bases spanning the gap. The CDR3 consists of 18 residues. Germline CDR1 GTSNPN, CDR2 SVGIG (reference sequence). CDR3 sequence: CAWSAPLGLSKSLETQYF. The DNA of the CDR3 is TGTGCCTGGAGTGCTCCTCTGGGACTCTCCAAATCGCTGGAGACCCAGTACTTC.

V gene TRBV9 combines with J gene TRBJ1-2; D is perhaps TRBD1 (6 bases). CDR1 is SGDLS and CDR2 is YYNGEE in the germline V gene. Trimming left V 2 bases short and J 4 bases short, with 15 bases between. The CDR3 loop spans 15 amino acids. The CDR3 sequence: CASSVGSGVSYGYTF. CDR3 sequence (DNA): TGTGCCAGCAGCGTCGGTTCAGGGGTATCCTATGGCTACACCTTC. The full variable domain, with the rest looked up from reference TRBV9 and TRBJ1-2, is DSGVTQTPKHLITATGQRVTLRCSPRSGDLSVYWYQQSLDQGLQFLIQYYNGEERAKGNILERFSAQQFPDLHSELNLSSLELGDSALYFCASSVGSGVSYGYTFGSGTRLTVV.

This clone appeared a few times. V and J are TRBV5-1 and TRBJ2-3, with 7 bases aligning to TRBD2. The CDR3 is 16 residues long. Germline CDR1 is SGHRS and CDR2 is YFSETQ. The V segment lost 0 bases and the J segment 4 bases; nucleotides outside the gene matches: 8. Here the CDR3 reads CASSLAIAAGADTQYF. CDR3 DNA sequence: TGCGCCAGCAGCTTGGCGATAGCGGCGGGAGCAGATACGCAGTATTTT.

The J gene is TRBJ1-5, the V gene TRBV10-1, with no clear D. Trimming took 6 bases from V and 0 from J, leaving 9 bases between them. This CDR3 has 14 amino acids. CDR1 is WNHNN, CDR2 SYGVQD, per germline (reference sequence). The CDR3 region has the DNA TGCGCCAGCAGCACAGTTTATAGCAATCAGCCCCAGCATTTT. Its translation is CASSTVYSNQPQHF.

A single count supports this clone. V usage is TRBV5-1 and J usage is TRBJ1-3; D gene ambiguous. Germline V gives CDR1 SGHRS, CDR2 YFSETQ. Trimming left V 0 bases short and J 7 bases short, with 11 bases between. The CDR3 extends over 14 amino acids. The chain's CDR3 is CASSLGDNPNTIYF. CDR3 DNA sequence: TGCGCCAGCAGCTTGGGTGACAATCCGAACACCATATATTTT.

The rearrangement uses TRBV15 and TRBJ1-3; a possible D gene is TRBD1 (5 bases). V gave up 4 bases and J gave up 0 bases, with 7 bases separating them. This CDR3 is built from 14 residues. Germline V gene lookup returns CDR1 LNHNV and CDR2 YYDKDF (reference sequence). The CDR3 spells CATSTQGSGNTIYF. In DNA, the CDR3 is TGTGCCACCAGCACGCAGGGCTCTGGAAACACCATATATTTT.

This chain links TRBV19 with TRBJ2-2; 8 bases map to TRBD2. This CDR3 region has 13 residues. Germline V CDR1 and CDR2: LNHDA, SQIVND (reference sequence). The CDR3 coding sequence is TGTCGGCGGGAGGCCTGGAACACCGGGGAGCTGTTTTTT. Translating it yields CRREAWNTGELFF.

About this clone itself: The sample holds other DNA sequences that translate to the same CDR3. The J gene is TRBJ1-5, the V gene TRBV2; the D gene is possibly TRBD1 (6 bases). With 5 bases removed from V and 5 bases from J, the gap between germline ends came to 13 bases. The CDR3 has 14 residues. The germline V gene has CDR1 SNHLY and CDR2 FYNNEI. CDR3 amino acids: CASSPDRSDQPQHF. The DNA of the CDR3 is TGTGCCAGCAGTCCAGACAGGTCCGATCAGCCCCAGCATTTT.